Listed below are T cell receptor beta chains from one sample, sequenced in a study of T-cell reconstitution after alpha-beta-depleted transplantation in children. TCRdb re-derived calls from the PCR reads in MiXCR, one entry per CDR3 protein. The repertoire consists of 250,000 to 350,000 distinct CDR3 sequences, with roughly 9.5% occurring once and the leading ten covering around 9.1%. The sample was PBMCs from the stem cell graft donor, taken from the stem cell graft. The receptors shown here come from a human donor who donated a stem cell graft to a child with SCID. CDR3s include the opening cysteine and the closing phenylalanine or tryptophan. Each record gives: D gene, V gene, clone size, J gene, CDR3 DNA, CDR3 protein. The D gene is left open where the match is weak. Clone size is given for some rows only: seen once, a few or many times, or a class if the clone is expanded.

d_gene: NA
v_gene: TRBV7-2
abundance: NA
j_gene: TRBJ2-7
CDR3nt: TGTGCCAGCAGCTTAGTTACAGTCAAGTACTTC
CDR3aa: CASSLVTVKYF

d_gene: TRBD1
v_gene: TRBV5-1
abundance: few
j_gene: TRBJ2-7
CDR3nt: TGCGCCAGCAGCTCCGGGACAGACCCCTACGAGCAGTACTTC
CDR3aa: CASSSGTDPYEQYF

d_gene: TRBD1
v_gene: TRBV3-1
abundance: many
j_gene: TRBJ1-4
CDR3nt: TGTGCCAGCAGCCAACCTCACAGGGGGCTGAGAGAAAAACTGTTTTTT
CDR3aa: CASSQPHRGLREKLFF

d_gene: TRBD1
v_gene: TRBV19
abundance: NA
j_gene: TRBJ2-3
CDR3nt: TGTGCCAGTAGTCTCACAGGGGTCAGCACAGATACGCAGTATTTT
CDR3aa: CASSLTGVSTDTQYF

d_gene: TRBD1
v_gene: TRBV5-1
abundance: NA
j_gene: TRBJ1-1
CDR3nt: TGCGCCAGCAGCTATACAGGACAGGTGAACACTGAAGCTTTCTTT
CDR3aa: CASSYTGQVNTEAFF

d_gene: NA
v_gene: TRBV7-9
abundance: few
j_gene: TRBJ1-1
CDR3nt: TGTGCCAGCAGCTTAGCCGGGTTGGGCACTGAAGCTTTCTTT
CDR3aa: CASSLAGLGTEAFF

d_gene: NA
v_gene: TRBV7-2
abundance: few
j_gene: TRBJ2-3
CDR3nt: TGTGCCAGCAGCTACTACACAGATACGCAGTATTTT
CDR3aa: CASSYYTDTQYF

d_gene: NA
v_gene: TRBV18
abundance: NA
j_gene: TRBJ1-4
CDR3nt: TGTGCCAGCTCTTTTCAGGGAGATGAAAAACTGTTTTTT
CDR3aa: CASSFQGDEKLFF

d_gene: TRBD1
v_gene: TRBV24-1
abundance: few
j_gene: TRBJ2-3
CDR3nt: TGTGCCACCAGTGACTCGGGACAGGGTCGAACAGATACGCAGTATTTT
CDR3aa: CATSDSGQGRTDTQYF

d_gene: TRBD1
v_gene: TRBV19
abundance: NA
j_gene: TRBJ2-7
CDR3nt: TGTGCCAGTAGCCAGACAGGGGCGGTATCTGAGCAGTACTTC
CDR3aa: CASSQTGAVSEQYF

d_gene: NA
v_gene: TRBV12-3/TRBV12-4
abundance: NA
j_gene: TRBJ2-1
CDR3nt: TGTGCCAGCAGTTTGCCGGGGGACTACAATGAGCAGTTCTTC
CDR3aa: CASSLPGDYNEQFF

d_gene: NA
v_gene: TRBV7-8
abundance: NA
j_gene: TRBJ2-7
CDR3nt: TGTGCCAGCAGCTTAGCAGGAGCGACGACCTACGAGCAGTACTTC
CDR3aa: CASSLAGATTYEQYF

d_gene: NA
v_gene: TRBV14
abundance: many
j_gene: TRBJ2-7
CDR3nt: TGTGCCAGCAGCCAAGGGCACGGCTCCTACGAGCAGTACTTC
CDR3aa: CASSQGHGSYEQYF

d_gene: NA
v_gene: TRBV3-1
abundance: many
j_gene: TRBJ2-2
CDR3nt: TGTGCCAGCAGCCAAGTGCCCAGCACCGGGGAGCTGTTTTTT
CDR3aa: CASSQVPSTGELFF

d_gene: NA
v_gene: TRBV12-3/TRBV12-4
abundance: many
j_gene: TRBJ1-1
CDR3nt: TGTGCCAGCAGTTTATTCAGGGACGACCCTGAAGCTTTCTTT
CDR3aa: CASSLFRDDPEAFF

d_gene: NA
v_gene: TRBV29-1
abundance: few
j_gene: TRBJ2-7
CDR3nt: TGCAGCGTCGGGAGGGACAGGGTTTTCGAGCAGTACTTC
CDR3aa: CSVGRDRVFEQYF

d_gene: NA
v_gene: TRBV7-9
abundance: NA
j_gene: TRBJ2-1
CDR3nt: TGTGCCAGCGAGTTTTCGACAGAGAATGAGCAGTTCTTC
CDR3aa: CASEFSTENEQFF

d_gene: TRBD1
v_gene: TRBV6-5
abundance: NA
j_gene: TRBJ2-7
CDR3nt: TGTGCCAGCAGTGCCCTTGGGACAGTCGGGTACGAGCAGTACTTC
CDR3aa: CASSALGTVGYEQYF

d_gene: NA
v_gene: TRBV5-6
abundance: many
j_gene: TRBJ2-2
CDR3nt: TGTGCCAGCAGCTTTCCGGCAGGGGAGCTGTTTTTT
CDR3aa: CASSFPAGELFF

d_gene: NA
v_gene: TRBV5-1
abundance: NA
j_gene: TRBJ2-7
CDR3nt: TGCGCCAGCAGCTTGGATCCGGGCGGCGAGCAGTACTTC
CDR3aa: CASSLDPGGEQYF

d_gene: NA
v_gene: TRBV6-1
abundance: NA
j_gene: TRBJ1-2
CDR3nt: TGTGCCAGCAGTGAATCGCCGGCTAACTATGGCTACACCTTC
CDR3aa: CASSESPANYGYTF

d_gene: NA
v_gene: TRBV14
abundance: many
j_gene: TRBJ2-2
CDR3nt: TGTGCCAGCAGCTCAGGGGGAGCGGGAACCGGGGAGCTGTTTTTT
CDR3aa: CASSSGGAGTGELFF

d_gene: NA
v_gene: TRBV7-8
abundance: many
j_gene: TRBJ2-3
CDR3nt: TGTGCCAGCAGCTTAGAAGGGTTCACAGATACGCAGTATTTT
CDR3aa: CASSLEGFTDTQYF

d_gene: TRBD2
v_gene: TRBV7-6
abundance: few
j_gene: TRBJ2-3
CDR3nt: TGTGCCAGCAGCTTGGAGACTAGCGGGGTTAGCACAGATACGCAGTATTTT
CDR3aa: CASSLETSGVSTDTQYF

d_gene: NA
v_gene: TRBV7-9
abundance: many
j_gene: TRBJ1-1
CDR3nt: TGTGCCAGCAGCTCAATGACAGGGAACACTGAAGCTTTCTTT
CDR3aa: CASSSMTGNTEAFF

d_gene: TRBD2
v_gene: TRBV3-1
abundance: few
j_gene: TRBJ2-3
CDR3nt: TGTGCCAGCAGCCGCAGGTGGTTGCCTAGCGGGGTTGCAGATACGCAGTATTTT
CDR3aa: CASSRRWLPSGVADTQYF

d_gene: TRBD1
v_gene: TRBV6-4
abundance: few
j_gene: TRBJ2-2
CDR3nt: TGTGCCAGCAGCAAAACAGGGGGCGAGGACACCGGGGAGCTGTTTTTT
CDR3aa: CASSKTGGEDTGELFF

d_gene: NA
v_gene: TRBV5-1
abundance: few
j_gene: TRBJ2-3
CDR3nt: TGCGCCAGCAGCTTGGATCTGATGGCCGATACGCAGTATTTT
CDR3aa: CASSLDLMADTQYF

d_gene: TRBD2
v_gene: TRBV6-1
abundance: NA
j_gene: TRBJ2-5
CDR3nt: TGTGCCAGCGCAACGGCGGGGGGGCTCCAAGAGACCCAGTACTTC
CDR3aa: CASATAGGLQETQYF